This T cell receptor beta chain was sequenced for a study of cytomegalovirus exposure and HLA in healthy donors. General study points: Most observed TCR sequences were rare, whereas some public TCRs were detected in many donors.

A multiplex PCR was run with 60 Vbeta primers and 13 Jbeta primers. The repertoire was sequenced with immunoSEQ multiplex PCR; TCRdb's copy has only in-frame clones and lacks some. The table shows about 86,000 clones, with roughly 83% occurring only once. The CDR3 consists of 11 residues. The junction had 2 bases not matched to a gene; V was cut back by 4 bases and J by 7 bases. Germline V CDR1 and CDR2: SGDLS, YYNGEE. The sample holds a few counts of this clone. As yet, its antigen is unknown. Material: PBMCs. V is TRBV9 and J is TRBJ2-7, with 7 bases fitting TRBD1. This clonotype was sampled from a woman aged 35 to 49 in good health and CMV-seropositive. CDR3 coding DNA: TGTGCCAGCAGCCCAGGGGGAGAGCAGTACTTC. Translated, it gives CASSPGGEQYF.